A selection of T cell receptor beta chains follows, all from one sample in a study of OX40 agonist ivuxolimab in advanced cancers. Libraries were prepared by immunoSEQ multiplex PCR; TCRdb keeps only in-frame clonotypes and omits some of them. The sample includes approximately 35,000 clones, 65% to 85% seen only once; the top ten take approximately 10%. The sample in question was CD4+ or CD8+ T cells sorted from blood, obtained in a trial of the OX40 agonist ivuxolimab. Receptors originate from an adult with an advanced solid tumor such as melanoma, head and neck, liver or kidney cancer. Both conserved end residues are part of each CDR3. The order of the fields is J gene, V gene, clone size, D gene, CDR3 DNA, CDR3 protein. The D gene is left open where the match is weak. Some rows have no size entry. The others give once, few or many, or a class for an expanded clone.

TRBJ1-3	TRBV7-9	-	-	TGTGCCAGCAGCCCCCCGAGCTCTGGAAACACCATATATTTT	CASSPPSSGNTIYF
TRBJ1-2	TRBV7-2	-	-	TGTGCCAGCAGCTTAGCGGGCGGGTATGGCTACACCTTC	CASSLAGGYGYTF
TRBJ2-3	TRBV5-1	-	-	TGCGCCAGCTACTTGGGGGGCGACGCAGATACGCAGTATTTT	CASYLGGDADTQYF
TRBJ1-2	TRBV28	-	-	TGTGCCAGCAGTTCGGGGGCGGACGGCTACACCTTC	CASSSGADGYTF
TRBJ1-5	TRBV6-1	-	TRBD1	TGTGCCAGCAGGGACGGACAGGGCAATCAGCCCCAGCATTTT	CASRDGQGNQPQHF
TRBJ1-2	TRBV30	-	-	TGTGCCTGGAATGGGGGGGGTCGGAACCTAAACTATGGCTACACCTTC	CAWNGGGRNLNYGYTF
TRBJ1-1	TRBV6-5	-	-	TGTGCCAGCAGTTATAAAGCTGAAGCTTTCTTT	CASSYKAEAFF
TRBJ1-1	TRBV7-9	medium-sized	-	TGTGCCAGCAGCTCACGGACAGACTTGAACACTGAAGCTTTCTTT	CASSSRTDLNTEAFF
TRBJ2-1	TRBV7-9	-	TRBD1	TGTGCCAGCAGCTCTGGACAGGGTACTTACAATGAGCAGTTCTTC	CASSSGQGTYNEQFF
TRBJ2-2	TRBV11-2	-	-	TGTGCCAGCAGCATCCAGGGATTTGGCACCGGGGAGCTGTTTTTT	CASSIQGFGTGELFF
TRBJ2-3	TRBV7-9	few	-	TGTGCCAGCAGCTTAGGTCTCCCGGGGGCAGATACGCAGTATTTT	CASSLGLPGADTQYF
TRBJ2-1	TRBV10-3	-	TRBD2	TGTGCCACCATGACTAGCGGGGGCGCCTACAATGAGCAGTTCTTC	CATMTSGGAYNEQFF
TRBJ2-3	TRBV2	-	TRBD2	TGTGCCAGCTCGGCTAGCGGGGTACCCACAGATACGCAGTATTTT	CASSASGVPTDTQYF
TRBJ2-7	TRBV10-3	-	-	TGTGCCATCAGTGAGGTGAAGGGATCCTACGAGCAGTACTTC	CAISEVKGSYEQYF
TRBJ1-2	TRBV19	-	-	TGTGCCAGTAGTATAGGTTCCACGGGGATCTATGGCTACACCTTC	CASSIGSTGIYGYTF
TRBJ1-2	TRBV19	-	-	TGTGCCAGTACCCCCCCGGGGGTCTATGGCTACACCTTC	CASTPPGVYGYTF
TRBJ2-1	TRBV10-1	-	-	TGCGCCAGCAGTGATTACAATGAGCAGTTCTTC	CASSDYNEQFF
TRBJ1-3	TRBV7-2	once	TRBD1	TGTGCCAGCAGCCAGGGACAGGGACAGGGAAACACCATATATTTT	CASSQGQGQGNTIYF
TRBJ1-2	TRBV5-1	-	TRBD1	TGCGCCAGCAGCTCCGGGGGGACAGGGGATGGCTACACCTTC	CASSSGGTGDGYTF
TRBJ1-4	TRBV5-5	-	TRBD1	TGTGCCAGCAGCTTGGAAGGACAGGCCACTAATGAAAAACTGTTTTTT	CASSLEGQATNEKLFF
TRBJ1-2	TRBV6-5	-	TRBD1	TGTGCCATGGGACAGGTGAACTATGGCTACACCTTC	CAMGQVNYGYTF
TRBJ2-1	TRBV6-6	-	-	TGTGCCAGCAGTACCCGGACAGAGAGCTCCTACAATGAGCAGTTCTTC	CASSTRTESSYNEQFF
TRBJ2-1	TRBV10-3	-	TRBD1	TGTGCCATCACCAAAGGACAGGGGATTATCGATGAGCAGTTCTTC	CAITKGQGIIDEQFF
TRBJ1-3	TRBV15	-	-	TGTGCCACCAGCGCGCTAGGAGGGAGGGGTCAGTCGGGAAACACCATATATTTT	CATSALGGRGQSGNTIYF
TRBJ2-7	TRBV2	-	TRBD1	TGTGCCAGCAGTTCCGGGACAGGGTACGAGCAGTACTTC	CASSSGTGYEQYF
TRBJ1-1	TRBV4-1	-	-	TGCGCCAGCAGCCAAGGGGCATCTGCTGGTAGCACTGAAGCTTTCTTT	CASSQGASAGSTEAFF
TRBJ2-2	TRBV7-3	once	-	TGTGCCAGCAGCTTACGGGCAGGGGTGAACACCGGGGAGCTGTTTTTT	CASSLRAGVNTGELFF
TRBJ2-5	TRBV7-9	-	TRBD2	TGTGCCAGCAGCCACGGGGGGACCCAAGAGACCCAGTACTTC	CASSHGGTQETQYF
TRBJ1-1	TRBV28	-	-	TGTGCCAGCGACAGGTTGAACACTGAAGCTTTCTTT	CASDRLNTEAFF
TRBJ1-2	TRBV6-4	-	-	TGTGCCAGCAGCCAAGACAGCGTTGGAGGCTACACCTTC	CASSQDSVGGYTF
TRBJ2-5	TRBV29-1	once	-	TGCAGCGCCGGGGGACAGTTCCAAGAGACCCAGTACTTC	CSAGGQFQETQYF
TRBJ2-3	TRBV10-3	-	-	TGTGCCATCACCGGCGACTCCTCTAGCACAGATACGCAGTATTTT	CAITGDSSSTDTQYF
TRBJ2-2	TRBV9	-	TRBD1	TGTGCCAGCAGCGAGGGGACAGGGGGCCGGACCGGGGAGCTGTTTTTT	CASSEGTGGRTGELFF
TRBJ1-5	TRBV5-1	medium-sized	-	TGCGCCAGCAGCATCCGGACGGGCTTAAGCAATCAGCCCCAGCATTTT	CASSIRTGLSNQPQHF
TRBJ1-4	TRBV2	few	-	TGTGCCAGCAGTTTTGATGAAAAACTGTTTTTT	CASSFDEKLFF
TRBJ1-2	TRBV9	few	-	TGTGCCAGCAGCGTCGACAGCCGGCGGGGCTACACCTTC	CASSVDSRRGYTF
TRBJ1-2	TRBV5-1	-	-	TGCGCCAGCAGCACACAAACAGGAAACTATGGCTACACCTTC	CASSTQTGNYGYTF